These 21 T cell receptor beta chains were all obtained from the same sample, sequenced in a study of T cells after yellow fever vaccination. A single record per CDR3 protein comes from TCRdb applying MiXCR to the 5' RACE reads. The table shows roughly 250,000 distinct CDR3 sequences, with 10% to 15% occurring only once. Sequencing was performed on CD4+ T cells sorted from PBMCs, taken 45 days after the yellow fever booster vaccination. The source of these receptors is a man between 25 and 39 years old who received the YFV17D yellow fever vaccine.

In its sample, this clonotype was seen a few times. V is TRBV5-8 and J is TRBJ1-2; the D is unclear. This CDR3 contains 14 residues. Trimming took 6 bases from V and 2 from J, leaving 14 bases between them. Germline CDR1 is SGHTS and CDR2 is YDEGEE. DNA for the CDR3: TGTGCCAGCACCCCCAATGGAAAGAACTATGGCTACACCTTC. This sequence encodes CASTPNGKNYGYTF. Looking up the rest from reference TRBV5-8 and TRBJ1-2 gives the full variable domain: EAGVTQSPTHLIKTRGQQATLRCSPISGHTSVYWYQQALGLGLQFLLWYDEGEERNRGNFPPRFSGRQFPNYSSELNVNALELEDSALYLCASTPNGKNYGYTFGSGTRLTVV.

This clonotype has only a few counts. This chain joins TRBV20-1 and TRBJ2-7, with 7 nucleotides matching TRBD2. V was clipped by 4 bases and J by 4 bases; unmatched bases: 19. CDR1 DFQATT and CDR2 SNEGSKA come from the germline V gene (reference sequence). CDR3 length: 17 amino acids. As DNA, the CDR3 is TGCAGTGCTATGGTAGACAGCGGGATAGTTGTGGGTTACGAGCAGTACTTC. It codes for CSAMVDSGIVVGYEQYF.

The chain joins TRBV7-2 to TRBJ2-1; 7 positions match TRBD1. V was pared by 2 bases and J by 2 bases, with 3 bases of the junction left unmatched. The CDR3 is 15 residues long. The germline gives CDR1 SGHTA, CDR2 FQGNSA. The DNA of the CDR3 is TGTGCCAGCAGCTTACGACAGGGTCCCTACAATGAGCAGTTCTTC. It yields the protein CASSLRQGPYNEQFF.

This clonotype has more than one count but fewer than ten. The rearrangement links TRBV4-3 to TRBJ1-3, with D perhaps TRBD1 (5 bases). The V and J ends lost 0 bases and 3 bases respectively, with 15 bases between them. Germline V gives CDR1 LGHNA, CDR2 YSLEER. The CDR3 extends over 17 amino acids. Here the CDR3 DNA reads TGCGCCAGCAGCCAAGATCGCTTCAGGGCGTTTGGAAACACCATATATTTT. The encoded protein is CASSQDRFRAFGNTIYF.

J is TRBJ1-1 and V is TRBV7-3; 10 nucleotides align to TRBD1. V shed 4 bases and J 7 bases; nucleotides not matched to a gene: 6. This CDR3 has 14 amino acids. Germline V gene sequence: CDR1 SGHTA, CDR2 FQGTGA. CDR3 DNA: TGTGCCAGCAGCTCGACCGGGACAGGGGTTGAAGCTTTCTTT. Translated: CASSSTGTGVEAFF.

The chain combines TRBV20-1 with TRBJ2-5; 7 nucleotides align to TRBD2. J was trimmed by 1 base and V by 6 bases; bases with no gene match: 11. The CDR3 has 15 residues. CDR1 and CDR2 from the germline V gene are DFQATT and SNEGSKA (reference sequence). CDR3 sequence reads: CSASWAGAAQETQYF. The DNA of the CDR3 is TGCAGTGCCTCTTGGGCGGGAGCCGCCCAAGAGACCCAGTACTTC.

This clonotype was seen a handful of times. The junction and the germline gene differ at one end; a read error may be behind it. The V gene is TRBV12-3 or TRBV12-4, the J gene TRBJ2-1; 11 positions match TRBD2. The CDR3 has 15 amino acids. In DNA form, the CDR3 reads TGTGCCAGCAGTCTAGCGGGAGGAGGGTCCAATGAGCAGTTCTTC. Translating it yields CASSLAGGGSNEQFF.

This clonotype was seen a few times. The genes are TRBV4-2 and TRBJ1-3; D is ambiguous. The CDR3 totals 15 residues. Germline V gives CDR1 LGHNA, CDR2 YNFKEQ. V dropped 0 bases and J dropped 3 bases, with 9 bases sitting between them. Here the CDR3 reads CASSQETAGGNTIYF. The CDR3 DNA is TGTGCCAGCAGCCAAGAGACGGCCGGTGGAAACACCATATATTTT.

This clonotype has only a few counts. V gene TRBV6-1 combines with J gene TRBJ2-3; TRBD2 aligns across 7 bases. J gave up 2 bases and V 6 bases, and 8 bases lay outside the gene matches. The CDR3 totals 15 residues. Germline-derived CDR1 and CDR2 are MNHNS and SASEGT. CDR3 bases: TGTGCCAGCAGGGAGAGGCTAGCGGCCACAGATACGCAGTATTTT. As protein: CASRERLAATDTQYF.

The rearrangement uses TRBV5-1 and TRBJ2-7; D uncertain. The CDR3 totals 16 residues. V shed 0 bases and J shed 3 bases, with 16 bases lying between them. Germline V gene lookup returns CDR1 SGHRS and CDR2 YFSETQ. CDR3: CASSLDRLRNDYEQYF. In DNA, the CDR3 is TGCGCCAGCAGCTTGGATCGGCTGCGGAACGACTACGAGCAGTACTTC. The full variable domain, its missing parts supplied by reference TRBV5-1 and TRBJ2-7, is KAGVTQTPRYLIKTRGQQVTLSCSPISGHRSVSWYQQTPGQGLQFLFEYFSETQRNKGNFPGRFSGRQFSNSRSEMNVSTLELGDSALYLCASSLDRLRNDYEQYFGPGTRLTVT.

The J gene is TRBJ2-5, the V gene TRBV7-3; no firm D call. CDR3 length: 13 amino acids. V was shortened by 4 bases and J by 5 bases, with 11 bases between the two germline ends. Per the germline V gene, CDR1 is SGHTA and CDR2 is FQGTGA. Written as DNA, the CDR3 is TGTGCCAGCAGCTCGATTGCGTCGGAGACCCAGTACTTC. Protein: CASSSIASETQYF.

CDR3 in DNA: TGTGCCAGCAGCTTGGACCTGCCAACCGAGCAGTTCTTC. Its translation: CASSLDLPTEQFF. The chain carries TRBV5-4 and TRBJ2-1, with no clear D. Germline assignment: CDR1 SGHNT and CDR2 YYREEE (reference sequence). The CDR3 is 13 amino acids. V lost 0 bases and J 10 bases, leaving 11 bases between the germline ends. The full variable domain, rest sourced from reference TRBV5-4 and TRBJ2-1, is ETGVTQSPTHLIKTRGQQVTLRCSSQSGHNTVSWYQQALGQGPQFIFQYYREEENGRGNFPPRFSGLQFPNYSSELNVNALELDDSALYLCASSLDLPTEQFFGPGTRLTVL.

This clonotype occurred many times. The gene calls are TRBV7-2 and TRBJ2-3, with D uncertain. With 3 bases removed from V and 0 bases from J, the gap between germline ends came to 4 bases. This CDR3 spans 13 amino acids. CDR1 and CDR2 from the germline V gene are SGHTA and FQGNSA. CDR3 loop: CASSFPSTDTQYF. The CDR3 DNA is TGTGCCAGCAGCTTCCCCAGCACAGATACGCAGTATTTT.

This clonotype was found a few times. The V gene is TRBV5-1, the J gene TRBJ1-1, with D unresolved. Trimming removed 2 bases at V and 1 base at J, with 6 bases between. This CDR3 region has 13 residues. Per germline, CDR1 SGHRS and CDR2 YFSETQ. DNA of the CDR3: TGCGCCAGCAGCTTTACAGAGAACACTGAAGCTTTCTTT. Translating gives CASSFTENTEAFF. Using reference TRBV5-1 and TRBJ1-1 for the parts outside the CDR3, the full variable domain is KAGVTQTPRYLIKTRGQQVTLSCSPISGHRSVSWYQQTPGQGLQFLFEYFSETQRNKGNFPGRFSGRQFSNSRSEMNVSTLELGDSALYLCASSFTENTEAFFGQGTRLTVV.

This clonotype was detected a few times. The V call is TRBV14, the J call TRBJ1-3; D remains ambiguous. CDR3 size: 15 residues. Germline V gene sequence: CDR1 SGHDN, CDR2 FVKESK. V was clipped by 0 bases and J by 5 bases, with 11 bases between them. DNA for the CDR3: TGTGCCAGCAGCCAAGATGTGGGGATAAGAAACACCATATATTTT. It codes for CASSQDVGIRNTIYF.

There are many counts of this clonotype. V usage is TRBV10-3 and J usage is TRBJ1-5; D is possibly TRBD1 (6 bases). CDR3 length equals 15 residues. The V and J ends lost 5 bases and 0 bases respectively, with 11 bases between them. Germline lookup yields CDR1 ENHRY and CDR2 SYGVKD. CDR3 in amino acids: CAISRDKYSNQPQHF. The CDR3, as DNA: TGTGCCATCAGTCGGGACAAGTATAGCAATCAGCCCCAGCATTTT.

This clonotype has a handful of counts. The V call is TRBV7-6, the J call TRBJ2-6; D ambiguous. In germline, CDR1 is SGHVS, CDR2 FNYEAQ. The CDR3 contains 15 residues. V was clipped by 2 bases and J by 8 bases, with 13 bases between them. CDR3 loop: CASSLTPQGSNVLTF. The CDR3 nucleotides are TGTGCCAGCAGCTTAACCCCCCAAGGGTCCAACGTCCTGACTTTC.

The sample holds a few counts of this clonotype. The chain links TRBV10-1 to TRBJ1-4; no firm D call. There are 13 residues in the CDR3. Per the germline V gene, CDR1 is WNHNN and CDR2 is SYGVQD (reference sequence). V was clipped by 3 bases and J by 7 bases, with 9 bases between them. The CDR3, as DNA: TGCGCCAGCAGTGATTCAGGAAGTGAAAAACTGTTTTTT. Amino acid sequence: CASSDSGSEKLFF.

A word on this clonotype: Being one base from a much bigger clone, this may be a read error. The CDR3 region is CASSLNRDYEQYF. DNA of the CDR3: TGCGCCAGCAGCTTGAACAGGGATTACGAGCAGTACTTC. J is TRBJ2-7 and V is TRBV5-1; D may be TRBD1 (6 bases). The V gene lost 1 base and the J gene lost 4 bases, with 9 bases spanning the gap. CDR1 is SGHRS, CDR2 YFSETQ, per germline. The CDR3 extends over 13 amino acids.

This clonotype has more than one count but fewer than ten. The V gene is TRBV27, the J gene TRBJ2-7, with TRBD2 matching 8 bases. This CDR3 is 15 amino acids long. The trim removed 0 bases at V and 4 bases at J, leaving 5 bases unmatched. Germline V gene sequence: CDR1 MNHEY, CDR2 SMNVEV (reference sequence). In DNA form, the CDR3 reads TGTGCCAGCAGTTTATCGTACGGGGGGGGGTACGAGCAGTACTTC. Its protein product is CASSLSYGGGYEQYF.

This chain joins TRBV20-1 and TRBJ2-1; a weak D match, TRBD2 (5 bases). Germline V gives CDR1 DFQATT, CDR2 SNEGSKA (reference sequence). This CDR3 contains 17 residues. V shed 3 bases and J shed 4 bases, with 22 bases lying between them. CDR3 nucleotide sequence: TGCAGTGCTAGGTTCCCAAGCGGCCTAGTCGGGTACAATGAGCAGTTCTTC. Its translation is CSARFPSGLVGYNEQFF.